This is a list of T cell receptor beta chains from one sample in a study of CXCR3-negative and CXCR3-positive naive CD8 T cells. With the 5' RACE reads reprocessed, TCRdb shows one record per CDR3 protein and no DNA. The sample totals about 39,000 distinct CDR3 sequences. The sequenced sample was memory CD8+ T cells from blood. The receptors stem from a human donor in good health. Some clones in this sample may be carry-over from other donors' samples. The CDR3 runs from the conserved cysteine through the conserved F or W. Each record gives: V gene, J gene, clone size, CDR3 protein. Clone size is given for some rows only: seen once, a few or many times, or a class if the clone is expanded.

V: TRBV13; J: TRBJ1-1; size: NA; CDR3: CASSLYRDTEAFF
V: TRBV4-3; J: TRBJ2-1; size: NA; CDR3: CASSPGQGFNEQFF
V: TRBV10-1; J: TRBJ2-3; size: NA; CDR3: CASRTLADTQYF
V: TRBV12-3/TRBV12-4; J: TRBJ1-3; size: NA; CDR3: CASSFNGAPGNTIYF
V: TRBV7-9; J: TRBJ2-1; size: NA; CDR3: CASNLQGAYNEQFF
V: TRBV28; J: TRBJ2-3; size: NA; CDR3: CASSLSPGTDTQYF
V: TRBV9; J: TRBJ2-2; size: NA; CDR3: CASSGGTVSGELFF
V: TRBV5-5; J: TRBJ2-1; size: NA; CDR3: CASSLGAVEGPYNEQFF
V: TRBV29-1; J: TRBJ2-7; size: NA; CDR3: CSVETVSYEQYF
V: TRBV15; J: TRBJ2-2; size: NA; CDR3: CATSRDPSGVNTGELFF
V: TRBV5-4; J: TRBJ2-7; size: NA; CDR3: CASSSLAGGTYEQYF
V: TRBV7-3; J: TRBJ2-6; size: NA; CDR3: CASGQGASGANVLTF
V: TRBV7-2; J: TRBJ2-1; size: NA; CDR3: CASSSNPINEQFF
V: TRBV2; J: TRBJ1-5; size: NA; CDR3: CASSDRLNQPQHF
V: TRBV12-3/TRBV12-4; J: TRBJ2-1; size: NA; CDR3: CASSPGTGGFF
V: TRBV7-9; J: TRBJ1-2; size: medium-sized; CDR3: CASSSFGARGDTVNYGYTF
V: TRBV4-2; J: TRBJ2-3; size: NA; CDR3: CASSHLAGGPTDTQYF
V: TRBV29-1; J: TRBJ2-7; size: NA; CDR3: CSVELTGPYEQYF
V: TRBV7-2; J: TRBJ2-5; size: NA; CDR3: CASSPTAGGYETQYF
V: TRBV7-3; J: TRBJ2-1; size: NA; CDR3: CASSFSPALAGEEDEQFF
V: TRBV29-1; J: TRBJ1-1; size: NA; CDR3: CSVGGFGENTEAFF
V: TRBV12-3/TRBV12-4; J: TRBJ1-1; size: NA; CDR3: CASSAGTVEAFF
V: TRBV11-2; J: TRBJ1-3; size: NA; CDR3: CASSLETGGRNTIYF
V: TRBV7-2; J: TRBJ2-7; size: NA; CDR3: CASSIWTEFYEQYF
V: TRBV29-1; J: TRBJ2-7; size: NA; CDR3: CSVETRGDQGLAGGVNEQYF
V: TRBV29-1; J: TRBJ2-1; size: NA; CDR3: CSVDTTGSPYNEQFF
V: TRBV20-1; J: TRBJ1-6; size: NA; CDR3: CSASPGQGYSPLHF
V: TRBV19; J: TRBJ1-1; size: NA; CDR3: CASSFQTGGNTEAFF
V: TRBV7-8; J: TRBJ2-2; size: NA; CDR3: CASSLLGGAGELFF
V: TRBV5-1; J: TRBJ2-7; size: NA; CDR3: CASSLDRGIGYEQYF
V: TRBV13; J: TRBJ1-4; size: NA; CDR3: CASSSHAEGYKEKLFF
V: TRBV11-2; J: TRBJ1-6; size: NA; CDR3: CASSNPRQGFLTPLHF
V: TRBV5-4; J: TRBJ2-1; size: NA; CDR3: CASSLDRGKYNEQFF
V: TRBV5-6; J: TRBJ2-1; size: medium-sized; CDR3: CASSLAGTGALLDEQFF
V: TRBV6-5; J: TRBJ2-1; size: NA; CDR3: CASSYSFASAPNEQFF
V: TRBV5-1; J: TRBJ2-7; size: NA; CDR3: CASSLSGSSSYEQYF
V: TRBV5-5; J: TRBJ2-3; size: NA; CDR3: CASGALLPTDTQYF
V: TRBV7-3; J: TRBJ2-3; size: NA; CDR3: CASSSVSGGARDTQYF
V: TRBV12-3/TRBV12-4; J: TRBJ2-1; size: NA; CDR3: CASTSGGVEQFF
V: TRBV13; J: TRBJ2-7; size: NA; CDR3: CASSSGPTYEQYF
V: TRBV5-1; J: TRBJ2-5; size: NA; CDR3: CASSLSGEGSEETQYF
V: TRBV25-1; J: TRBJ2-1; size: NA; CDR3: CASSEYFWRGMTYNEQFF
V: TRBV10-3; J: TRBJ2-7; size: NA; CDR3: CAISEGLSYEQYF
V: TRBV29-1; J: TRBJ2-7; size: NA; CDR3: CSVVTGGHEQYF
V: TRBV7-2; J: TRBJ2-1; size: NA; CDR3: CASSPTSGPYNEQFF
V: TRBV5-1; J: TRBJ1-5; size: NA; CDR3: CASSLARTDPYSNQPQHF
V: TRBV7-9; J: TRBJ1-1; size: NA; CDR3: CASSPPAVPTEAFF
V: TRBV4-3; J: TRBJ1-2; size: NA; CDR3: CASSYGTGESYTF
V: TRBV27; J: TRBJ2-3; size: NA; CDR3: CASSWLEADTQYF
V: TRBV29-1; J: TRBJ2-2; size: NA; CDR3: CSALGQGAGELFF
V: TRBV27; J: TRBJ2-7; size: NA; CDR3: CASSLRTGGMSYEQYF
V: TRBV6-2/TRBV6-3; J: TRBJ2-1; size: NA; CDR3: CASSYSFPSGVDYNEQFF
V: TRBV28; J: TRBJ2-7; size: NA; CDR3: CASSLDRGPSYEQYF
V: TRBV7-2; J: TRBJ2-1; size: NA; CDR3: CASSLIVGGNNEQFF